The TCR beta chain described here comes from a study of T cell responses to AZD1222 COVID-19 vaccine (dated by TCRdb to 2020 to 2023). Study-wide context: AZD1222 recipients whose second dose came at about 4 weeks and those whose second dose came at about 12 weeks were combined into one group, since spike-specific TCR depth and breadth did not differ between the two schedules. Trial participants were enrolled into age subgroups of 18-55, 56-69 and 70-plus years, which contained about 150, 28 and 57 TCR-sequenced participants, respectively. TCR sequencing was performed for 230 to 250 trial participants, of whom around 210 were given two doses of AZD1222 and around 26 were given two doses of MenACWY control vaccine. Study-wide findings and limitations: Because no day 14 peak-response samples were available, the repertoires could be characterized only after the peak T cell response. Spike-specific TCR breadth and depth rose significantly after two AZD1222 doses compared with day 0 and with MenACWY recipients. Epitopes outside the regions mutated in the B.1.351 and B.1.1.7 variants were reportedly recognized by nearly half of the unique spike-specific TCRs. The whole spike protein was spanned by vaccine-associated CD4 TCRs, and dominant responses were seen in regions 160-218 and 743-854. In the small 56-69-year group, the increase in depth fell short of significance, most likely because of low power. Participants were mostly white British, with more females than males. The authors suggested clonal diversity may have been underestimated. Conclusions about previously exposed vaccinees are limited, since just five to seven AZD1222 recipients were seropositive for SARS-CoV-2 at baseline.

The CDR3 regions of human TCRbeta chains were analyzed by immunosequencing. The source study handled its data this way. TCRs in the repertoires were compared against a reference library of SARS-CoV-2-specific TCRs that had been generated with the MIRA antigen-specificity platform. Breadth was defined as the fraction of unique TCRs that were SARS-CoV-2-associated, and depth was defined as the fraction of total T cells that were SARS-CoV-2-associated. Each spike-specific TCR was assigned to its reactive spike region and to a CD4 or CD8 class using the MIRA data. Log10-transformed breadth and depth values were compared by one-way ANOVA with Sidak's multiple comparisons tests. The table comes from immuneACCESS by way of TCRdb, which keeps in-frame sequences with V and J called. Part of the clones is missing from these tables; in studies checked, under half for an unresolved V gene and the rest for unknown reasons. Clonal size and the V and J genes are those of that table, whereas D and trimming came from the DNA. This sample has roughly 150,000 clones in its table, and roughly 89% of those were observed once. The top ten clones comprise 1.9% of the sample.

Regarding this clone: Its recognized antigen is unknown. The input lacks base qualities; no much larger clone sits a single base away.

Via the germline V gene (reference sequence), CDR1 is SSHAT and CDR2 FNYEAQ. V loses 0 bases, J loses 7 bases, and the germline ends lie 7 bases apart. Its CDR3 holds 14 amino acids, cysteine through phenylalanine. Kept here is only the CDR3 DNA, which spans 42 bases and is read in frame from base 1. This sample's time point label indicates: baseline before first vaccination. Vaccinee samples came from UK trials COV001 and COV002, including a single-blind randomized controlled phase 2/3 trial of AZD1222 (ChAdOx1 nCoV-19) in healthy adults. Trial participant PBMC samples were collected at day 0 and day 28 after the second dose for TCRbeta chain sequencing.

The chain is assembled from TRBV7-7 and TRBJ1-6; the best D guess is TRBD1, with 5 bases matching. This TCR derives from an adult in good health. Here the sequenced sample was peripheral blood, taken on day 0 of AZD1222 vaccination. The nucleotides are TGTGCCAGCAGCTTAGCAGGGGCAAATTCACCCCTCCACTTT. This sequence encodes CASSLAGANSPLHF.